The 10 T cell receptor beta chains given below trace back to one sample, sequenced in a study of CXCR3-negative and CXCR3-positive naive CD8 T cells. Study-wide points: TRB CDR3s were more hydrophobic in CXCR3-positive than in CXCR3-negative naive cells.

Preparation of TRB cDNA libraries relied on 5' RACE carrying UMI labels. Reanalyzing the 5' RACE reads, TCRdb keeps one entry per CDR3 protein, without DNA. Recorded for this sample: over 95,000 distinct CDR3 sequences. No antigen is known for these receptors. Sequenced input: naive CXCR3+ CD8+ T cells from blood. The subset here: CD45RO-CCR7+CD27+CD95- naive CD8+ T cells expressing CXCR3 (TNR3+). Receptor source: a human donor in good health. Some clones in this sample may be carry-over from other donors' samples.

The gene calls are TRBV7-9 and TRBJ2-7; checking the TCRdb D call of TRBD2 is not possible without DNA. CDR1 is SEHNR, CDR2 FQNEAQ, per germline (reference sequence). The CDR3 runs to 14 residues. The CDR3 loop is CASSLSGTSYEQYF.

The chain uses TRBV5-1 and TRBJ2-1; TCRdb names TRBD1, which stays unverified in the absence of DNA. The V gene's germline CDR1 is SGHRS and CDR2 YFSETQ. The CDR3 loop spans 15 amino acids. The CDR3 region is CASSLDPGTYNEQFF.

The chain's CDR3 is CASSLVTSGEGEQFF. This chain uses TRBV12-3 or TRBV12-4 with TRBJ2-1; TCRdb picks TRBD2, but there is no DNA to check that call. The CDR3 is 15 residues long.

The J gene is TRBJ2-5, the V gene TRBV28; TCRdb names TRBD1, which stays unverified in the absence of DNA. In germline, CDR1 is MDHEN, CDR2 SYDVKM. This CDR3 is 17 amino acids long. CDR3 in amino acids: CASSFDRGIADTETQYF.

V is TRBV4-1 and J is TRBJ2-7. The CDR3 consists of 18 residues. The germline CDR1 and CDR2 sequences are MGHRA and YSYEKL. The CDR3 loop is CASSQDFHRTEHIYEQYF.

This rearrangement joins TRBV7-9 to TRBJ2-7; no DNA is available, so the TRBD1 call from TCRdb remains unchecked. Germline lookup yields CDR1 SEHNR and CDR2 FQNEAQ (reference sequence). This CDR3 contains 14 residues. This CDR3 reads CASSLTGVWYEQYF.

This sequence joins TRBV9 and TRBJ2-1; TCRdb proposes TRBD1, but this gene call is untestable without DNA. This CDR3 comprises 15 residues. Germline CDR1 and CDR2: SGDLS and YYNGEE. This CDR3 reads CASSPRGDYLNEQFF.

The chain employs TRBV20-1 and TRBJ2-1. The CDR3 is made up of 13 amino acids. Germline V gene lookup returns CDR1 DFQATT and CDR2 SNEGSKA (reference sequence). This chain's CDR3 is CSARKASGNEQFF.

The chain joins TRBV5-5 to TRBJ2-3; TCRdb reports TRBD2, a call that lacks DNA to check it against. CDR3 length: 15 residues. Germline V gene sequence: CDR1 SGHKS, CDR2 YYEKEE (reference sequence). Here the CDR3 reads CASSSRLADTDTQYF.

The chain couples TRBV7-2 to TRBJ2-5; TCRdb indicates TRBD1, and absent DNA this call remains unverified. The V gene's germline CDR1 is SGHTA and CDR2 FQGNSA. The CDR3 is 14 residues long. The CDR3 sequence: CASSLPGPPETQYF.